Presented here are 8 T cell receptor beta chains from one specimen sequenced in a study of a mutant IDH1 vaccine in newly diagnosed glioma (dated by TCRdb to about 2021). Library preparation was by the immunoSEQ multiplex PCR assay. Here the immuneACCESS table is served through TCRdb, limited to in-frame sequences with V and J called. Missing clones are a known gap in these copies; in checked studies unresolved V genes cover under half, and the rest lacks a known reason. The sample data list 85,000 to 100,000 clones, and approximately 90% of these were observed just once. Around 0.6% of the sample goes to the ten largest clones. The time point label of this sample denotes: baseline, week 1 (first vaccination visit). What the treatment or condition label conveys for this sample: pre-vaccination baseline after standard-of-care therapy. Source: PBMCs, taken from a glioma patient treated with radiotherapy, temozolomide or both. These TCRs come from a woman aged 45-60 years with glioma.

This chain links TRBV5-4 with TRBJ2-2; TRBD2 is a possible D gene (5 bases). The germline V gene has CDR1 SGHNT and CDR2 YYREEE (reference sequence). The CDR3 contains 15 residues. The V end lost 4 bases, the J end lost 2 bases, and 12 bases lay between the germline ends. The CDR3 region is CASSRGSRNTGELFF. The CDR3 nucleotides are TGTGCCAGCAGCCGGGGATCCCGAAACACCGGGGAGCTGTTTTTT. The full variable domain, completed using reference TRBV5-4 and TRBJ2-2, is ETGVTQSPTHLIKTRGQQVTLRCSSQSGHNTVSWYQQALGQGPQFIFQYYREEENGRGNFPPRFSGLQFPNYSSELNVNALELDDSALYLCASSRGSRNTGELFFGEGSRLTVL.

In this sample, this clone turned up a few times. V and J are TRBV7-9 and TRBJ1-1; the match to TRBD1 covers 9 bases. V lost 3 bases and J lost 5; bases outside the gene matches: 1. Germline CDR1 SEHNR, CDR2 FQNEAQ (reference sequence). This CDR3 is 13 amino acids long. This chain's CDR3 is CASSFGQGTEAFF. The DNA of the CDR3 is TGTGCCAGCAGCTTTGGACAGGGGACTGAAGCTTTCTTT.

Regarding this clone: This specimen includes other DNA sequences encoding the same CDR3. The rearrangement links TRBV27 to TRBJ2-7, with 7 bases aligning to TRBD1. This CDR3 is built from 13 residues. Germline V gene data show CDR1 as MNHEY and CDR2 as SMNVEV (reference sequence). The ends lost 8 bases at V and 0 bases at J; junction bases unmatched: 4. The CDR3 region is CASRQGSSYEQYF. The CDR3, as DNA: TGTGCCAGCCGACAGGGCAGCTCCTACGAGCAGTACTTC.

The chain has TRBV5-5 and TRBJ2-7; TRBD1 or TRBD2 may be the D gene (5 bases each). Trimming pared 0 bases from V and 4 bases from J, leaving 11 bases between. CDR1 SGHKS and CDR2 YYEKEE come from the germline V gene (reference sequence). CDR3 length equals 14 residues. CDR3 nucleotides: TGTGCCAGCAGCTTGGAGGTGGGGGATTACGAGCAGTACTTC. It translates to CASSLEVGDYEQYF.

The chain is built from TRBV5-1 and TRBJ2-1; D is ambiguous. V shed 4 bases and J shed 0 bases, with 11 bases lying between them. CDR1 SGHRS and CDR2 YFSETQ come from the germline V gene. The length of the CDR3 is 15 residues. Here the CDR3 reads CASSGATSSYNEQFF. In DNA form, the CDR3 reads TGCGCCAGCAGCGGCGCTACGAGCTCCTACAATGAGCAGTTCTTC.

The chain recombines TRBV5-1 with TRBJ2-1, with D tentatively TRBD1 (6 bases). The CDR3 covers 15 residues. CDR1 and CDR2 (germline): SGHRS, YFSETQ. V dropped 4 bases and J dropped 4 bases, with 15 bases sitting between them. The CDR3 DNA reads TGCGCCAGCAGCGTACAGGGCCGAAGTTACAATGAGCAGTTCTTC. Its protein product is CASSVQGRSYNEQFF.

This sequence joins TRBV7-2 and TRBJ2-7; D is perhaps TRBD1 or TRBD2 (6 bases each). The CDR3 is made up of 14 amino acids. Germline CDR1 reads SGHTA; CDR2 reads FQGNSA. V was shortened by 3 bases and J by 9 bases, with 18 bases between the two germline ends. The CDR3 sequence is CASSFGGVKGRQYF. CDR3 nucleotide sequence: TGTGCCAGCAGCTTCGGGGGCGTAAAGGGGAGGCAGTACTTC.

The V and J genes are TRBV9 and TRBJ1-5; 8 nucleotides match TRBD1. Germline lookup yields CDR1 SGDLS and CDR2 YYNGEE. V shed 5 bases, J shed 4 bases, and the junction held 8 bases outside the gene matches. The CDR3 sequence is 15 residues long. The DNA for the CDR3 is TGTGCCAGCAGTGAACAGGGGGAGTGGAATCAGCCCCAGCATTTT. As protein: CASSEQGEWNQPQHF.